The rows below give T cell receptor beta chains drawn from one sample of a study of T cell repertoires in cytomegalovirus infection. These receptors' targets are unknown. TCRdb re-called the reads through MiXCR, storing one row per CDR3 protein. The sample lists 100,000 to 150,000 distinct CDR3 sequences, over 30% seen once, with roughly 58% in the top ten. Sequences were derived from CD8+ T cells from cultured PBMCs, sampled from culture after CMV antigen stimulation. These receptors originate from a human donor in good health (CMV status not recorded). Some clones in this sample may be carry-over from other donors' samples. Each CDR3 is given with its conserved first and last residue. The D gene is left open where the match is weak. Size tells how often a clone was seen (once, few, many) or the class of an expanded clone, and some rows leave it out.

CDR3nt: TGTGCCAGCAGCTCCCCCGGACAGCGATCTCTCCACTCTGGAAACACCATATATTTT
CDR3aa: CASSSPGQRSLHSGNTIYF
abundance: many
d_gene: NA
j_gene: TRBJ1-3
v_gene: TRBV7-2

CDR3nt: TGCAGTGCTAGAGGTTGGACCGAAGATGAAGCTTTCTTT
CDR3aa: CSARGWTEDEAFF
abundance: NA
d_gene: NA
j_gene: TRBJ1-1
v_gene: TRBV20-1

CDR3nt: TGTGCCAGCAGTCCCGGCAGGACTAAAAACACTGAAGCTTTCTTT
CDR3aa: CASSPGRTKNTEAFF
abundance: NA
d_gene: NA
j_gene: TRBJ1-1
v_gene: TRBV2

CDR3nt: TGTGCCACCAGCGAACAGGGATCCGGGGAGCTGTTTTTT
CDR3aa: CATSEQGSGELFF
abundance: NA
d_gene: NA
j_gene: TRBJ2-2
v_gene: TRBV24-1

CDR3nt: TGTGCCAGCACTACCGGACTGGGGAACACTGAAGCTTTCTTT
CDR3aa: CASTTGLGNTEAFF
abundance: few
d_gene: NA
j_gene: TRBJ1-1
v_gene: TRBV27

CDR3nt: TGTGCCAGCAGTTTAAGGGGTACGGGCACCACTGAAGCTTTCTTT
CDR3aa: CASSLRGTGTTEAFF
abundance: few
d_gene: NA
j_gene: TRBJ1-1
v_gene: TRBV27

CDR3nt: TGTGCCAGTAGTGTCGGGACAGCCATCATCGGGGCTTTCTTT
CDR3aa: CASSVGTAIIGAFF
abundance: NA
d_gene: TRBD1
j_gene: TRBJ1-1
v_gene: TRBV19

CDR3nt: TGTGCCAGCAGTACCAGGACAGGGCCTGGAGATCAGCCCCAGCATTTT
CDR3aa: CASSTRTGPGDQPQHF
abundance: NA
d_gene: TRBD1
j_gene: TRBJ1-5
v_gene: TRBV12-3/TRBV12-4

CDR3nt: TGTGCCAGCAGCCAAGGTGCGGGACGGGACATACGCGTCCTTGAGCAGTTCTTC
CDR3aa: CASSQGAGRDIRVLEQFF
abundance: once
d_gene: NA
j_gene: TRBJ2-1
v_gene: TRBV3-1

CDR3nt: TGTGCCAGCAGCTTAGATGGCCCGCCGGGGGGATCAACGGAGACCCAGTACTTC
CDR3aa: CASSLDGPPGGSTETQYF
abundance: NA
d_gene: TRBD2
j_gene: TRBJ2-5
v_gene: TRBV7-2

CDR3nt: TGTGCCAGTAGTGAACCGAACACCGGGGAGCTGTTTTTT
CDR3aa: CASSEPNTGELFF
abundance: few
d_gene: NA
j_gene: TRBJ2-2
v_gene: TRBV19

CDR3nt: TGTGCCAGCAGCTTGAGGCTAACTAGCGGGGGGGCCAAATACAATGAGCAGTTCTTC
CDR3aa: CASSLRLTSGGAKYNEQFF
abundance: NA
d_gene: TRBD2
j_gene: TRBJ2-1
v_gene: TRBV5-8

CDR3nt: TGTGCCAGCAGTCCCTTCCCGGGACCCCAGGAGGCTAATGAAAAACTGTTTTTT
CDR3aa: CASSPFPGPQEANEKLFF
abundance: few
d_gene: NA
j_gene: TRBJ1-4
v_gene: TRBV27

CDR3nt: TGTGCCAGCAGCCTAGGGGGTAGCGCGGGCAATGAGCAGTTCTTC
CDR3aa: CASSLGGSAGNEQFF
abundance: NA
d_gene: NA
j_gene: TRBJ2-1
v_gene: TRBV3-1

CDR3nt: TGTGCCAGCAGCTCGGCCAGGGACAGGGGGCCCTACGAGCAGTACTTC
CDR3aa: CASSSARDRGPYEQYF
abundance: NA
d_gene: TRBD1
j_gene: TRBJ2-7
v_gene: TRBV5-5

CDR3nt: TGTGCCAGCAGTAGCGGGGGTAGTCTGGGGGAGACCCAGTACTTC
CDR3aa: CASSSGGSLGETQYF
abundance: NA
d_gene: TRBD2
j_gene: TRBJ2-5
v_gene: TRBV2

CDR3nt: TGTGCCAGCAGCTTAAACCCTTGGGGGTTATCACCCCTCCACTTT
CDR3aa: CASSLNPWGLSPLHF
abundance: NA
d_gene: NA
j_gene: TRBJ1-6
v_gene: TRBV11-2

CDR3nt: TGTGCCACCCCCGGGAGCGGGGACGCGAACACCGGGGAGCTGTTTTTT
CDR3aa: CATPGSGDANTGELFF
abundance: NA
d_gene: TRBD2
j_gene: TRBJ2-2
v_gene: TRBV2

CDR3nt: TGTGCCAGCAGTGTGCTAGCGGGGGGGAGTAGCACAGATACGCAGTATTTT
CDR3aa: CASSVLAGGSSTDTQYF
abundance: NA
d_gene: TRBD2
j_gene: TRBJ2-3
v_gene: TRBV28

CDR3nt: TGTGCCAGCAGCTTAACAGGGGGCAAGTTCGATGGCTACACCTTC
CDR3aa: CASSLTGGKFDGYTF
abundance: NA
d_gene: TRBD1
j_gene: TRBJ1-2
v_gene: TRBV7-3

CDR3nt: TGTGCCAGCAGTGGACGAGACTACAATGAGCAGTTCTTC
CDR3aa: CASSGRDYNEQFF
abundance: many
d_gene: NA
j_gene: TRBJ2-1
v_gene: TRBV7-6

CDR3nt: TGTGCCATCAGGAGTGGGACGGTCTACGAGCAGTACTTC
CDR3aa: CAIRSGTVYEQYF
abundance: NA
d_gene: NA
j_gene: TRBJ2-7
v_gene: TRBV10-3

CDR3nt: TGTGCCAGTAGTTCGTCGACAGGGGAACGATGGGAAAAACTGTTTTTT
CDR3aa: CASSSSTGERWEKLFF
abundance: NA
d_gene: TRBD1
j_gene: TRBJ1-4
v_gene: TRBV19

CDR3nt: TGCAGCGTTATCGGGACAGCGAACACCGGGGAGCTGTTTTTT
CDR3aa: CSVIGTANTGELFF
abundance: NA
d_gene: TRBD1
j_gene: TRBJ2-2
v_gene: TRBV29-1